The TCR beta chain under discussion was sequenced for a study of T cell changes during pregnancy in multiple sclerosis. The method was immunoSEQ multiplex PCR; TCRdb's version includes in-frame clones alone and lacks a portion of them. The sample carries 70,000 to 80,000 clones, 94% recorded once. Germline V gene data show CDR1 as DFQATT and CDR2 as SNEGSKA (reference sequence). The CDR3 has 11 amino acids. J lost 5 bases, V lost 8 bases, and 6 bases had no gene match. This TCR was recovered from a female donor with multiple sclerosis, enrolled in a pregnancy study. The sample was peripheral blood, taken in the third trimester of pregnancy. The V gene is TRBV20-1, the J gene TRBJ2-7; 7 bases are a match to TRBD1. The chain's CDR3 is CSCGQVNEQYF. For the CDR3, the DNA is TGCAGTTGCGGACAGGTCAACGAGCAGTACTTC.